What follows are 25 T cell receptor beta chains derived from one specimen sequenced in a study of blood T cell repertoires in COVID-19. TCRdb's copy holds only in-frame clones and misses some; the assay was immunoSEQ multiplex PCR. This table holds around 160,000 clones, approximately 80% found once. The material sequenced was PBMCs or T cells enriched from blood (not recorded which). All receptors come from a woman aged 55-70 years who had recovered from COVID-19.

The CDR3 bases are TGTGCCAGCAGTCAATTACAGGGGCCGGGGTCACCCCTCCACTTT. Protein sequence: CASSQLQGPGSPLHF. The J gene is TRBJ1-6, the V gene TRBV27, with 7 nucleotides matching TRBD1. The CDR3 is 15 residues long. V was pared by 5 bases and J by 10 bases, with 11 bases of the junction left unmatched. Germline loops: CDR1 MNHEY, CDR2 SMNVEV (reference sequence).

This chain uses TRBV5-4 with TRBJ2-7; D possibly corresponds to TRBD2 (5 bases). This CDR3 is built from 15 residues. V was trimmed by 0 bases and J by 7 bases, leaving 17 bases between them. CDR1 is SGHNT and CDR2 is YYREEE in the germline V gene (reference sequence). The CDR3 region is CASSLGRLAGGEQYF. The DNA for the CDR3 is TGTGCCAGCAGCTTGGGTCGGCTAGCCGGTGGGGAGCAGTACTTC. The variable domain in full, completed from reference TRBV5-4 and TRBJ2-7, reads ETGVTQSPTHLIKTRGQQVTLRCSSQSGHNTVSWYQQALGQGPQFIFQYYREEENGRGNFPPRFSGLQFPNYSSELNVNALELDDSALYLCASSLGRLAGGEQYFGPGTRLTVT.

The rearrangement links TRBV6-5 to TRBJ1-5; TRBD1 aligns across 7 bases. Unmatched junction bases numbered 7, after V lost 6 bases and J lost 5 bases. The CDR3 loop spans 14 amino acids. The germline gives CDR1 MNHEY, CDR2 SVGAGI. This chain's CDR3 is CASRNRDSYQPQHF. The DNA of the CDR3 is TGTGCCAGCAGGAACCGGGACAGTTATCAGCCCCAGCATTTT.

The V gene is TRBV7-8, the J gene TRBJ1-4, with TRBD1 matching 8 bases. Germline V gene sequence: CDR1 SGHVS, CDR2 FQNEAQ. This CDR3 has 14 residues. With 3 bases clipped from V and 6 bases from J, the junction kept 3 bases outside the gene matches. CDR3 amino acids: CASSFEDRDEKLFF. CDR3 DNA: TGTGCCAGCAGCTTCGAGGACAGGGATGAAAAACTGTTTTTT.

Note on this clone: Other DNA sequences in the sample encode the same CDR3. This rearrangement joins TRBV4-2 to TRBJ2-5; 15 nucleotides line up with TRBD2. The CDR3 runs 16 residues. With V trimmed by 3 bases and J by 1 base, 0 bases remained unmatched. CDR1 and CDR2 (germline): LGHNA, YNFKEQ. The CDR3 loop reads CASSQGLAGGQETQYF. CDR3 nucleotides: TGTGCCAGCAGCCAGGGACTAGCGGGGGGCCAAGAGACCCAGTACTTC.

The rearrangement links TRBV7-9 to TRBJ1-4; a weak D match, TRBD1 (5 bases). The CDR3 consists of 18 residues. Looked up from germline, CDR1 is SEHNR and CDR2 is FQNEAQ (reference sequence). Trimming pared 5 bases from V and 5 bases from J, leaving 24 bases between. As DNA, the CDR3 is TGTGCCAGCAGCCCGAGGAGGGGCGGGACGAGGATAAATGAAAAACTGTTTTTT. Protein: CASSPRRGGTRINEKLFF.

This chain uses TRBV19 with TRBJ1-2, with 9 bases that match TRBD1. Germline CDR1 is LNHDA and CDR2 is SQIVND (reference sequence). Losses at the gene ends were 4 bases for V and 4 bases for J; bases not matched to a gene: 4. This CDR3 has 14 amino acids. Written as DNA, the CDR3 is TGTGCCAGTAGTACCACAGGGGGCGGCTATGGCTACACCTTC. Its protein is CASSTTGGGYGYTF.

The chain uses TRBV5-1 and TRBJ2-3, with 7 bases fitting TRBD1. CDR1 SGHRS and CDR2 YFSETQ come from the germline V gene. The CDR3 contains 16 residues. Losses at the gene ends were 4 bases for V and 0 bases for J; bases not matched to a gene: 8. The CDR3 loop is CASSALRGPSTDTQYF. CDR3 sequence (DNA): TGCGCCAGCAGCGCACTGAGGGGGCCTAGCACAGATACGCAGTATTTT.

This clone was seen once. The chain is built from TRBV9 and TRBJ1-3; D possibly corresponds to TRBD1 (5 bases). There are 15 residues in the CDR3. The V gene lost 0 bases and the J gene lost 2 bases, with 9 bases spanning the gap. Germline V gives CDR1 SGDLS, CDR2 YYNGEE. The CDR3 DNA reads TGTGCCAGCAGCGTAGATGGACAAACTGGAAACACCATATATTTT. As protein: CASSVDGQTGNTIYF. The full variable domain, in which reference TRBV9 and TRBJ1-3 provide the parts outside the CDR3, is DSGVTQTPKHLITATGQRVTLRCSPRSGDLSVYWYQQSLDQGLQFLIQYYNGEERAKGNILERFSAQQFPDLHSELNLSSLELGDSALYFCASSVDGQTGNTIYFGEGSWLTVV.

The rearrangement joins TRBV6-6 to TRBJ2-3, with D uncertain. Trimming left V 6 bases short and J 3 bases short, with 13 bases between. This CDR3 contains 14 residues. Per the germline V gene, CDR1 is MNHNY and CDR2 is SVGAGI (reference sequence). CDR3 sequence reads: CASSASGGTDTQYF. DNA of the CDR3: TGTGCCAGCAGCGCCTCGGGTGGAACAGATACGCAGTATTTT.

This chain links TRBV3-1 (or the pseudogene TRBV3-2) with TRBJ2-7; TRBD2 matches at 8 bases. The CDR3 extends over 16 amino acids. With 2 bases clipped from V and 1 base from J, the junction kept 7 bases outside the gene matches. Germline-derived CDR1 and CDR2 are LGHDT and YNNKEL (reference sequence). The CDR3 DNA sequence: TGTGCCAGCAGCCAAACCTTAGCGGGGCCGTCCTACGAGCAGTACTTC. This sequence encodes CASSQTLAGPSYEQYF.

CDR3 region: CASSQGATLTYEQYF. The CDR3 DNA reads TGTGCCAGCAGCCAGGGGGCGACGCTAACCTACGAGCAGTACTTC. V and J are TRBV3-1 (or the pseudogene TRBV3-2) and TRBJ2-7; D is possibly TRBD1 (6 bases). The ends were cut back, 3 bases at V and 2 bases at J, with 14 bases in the middle. Germline values: CDR1 LGHDT, CDR2 YNNKEL (reference sequence). The CDR3 sequence is 15 residues long.

The genes are TRBV5-5 and TRBJ2-7; 11 nucleotides align to TRBD1. Germline assignment: CDR1 SGHKS and CDR2 YYEKEE (reference sequence). The CDR3 contains 19 residues. The V gene end was trimmed by 0 bases and the J gene end by 3 bases; junction bases not matched to a gene: 14. The CDR3 sequence is CASSLDADRGLTWVYEQYF. CDR3 sequence (DNA): TGTGCCAGCAGCTTGGATGCGGACAGGGGGCTAACATGGGTCTACGAGCAGTACTTC.

J is TRBJ2-7 and V is TRBV5-1; 8 positions match TRBD1. The CDR3 covers 13 residues. V was clipped by 6 bases and J by 1 base; unmatched bases: 3. The germline gives CDR1 SGHRS, CDR2 YFSETQ. CDR3: CASTRQGSYEQYF. The CDR3 DNA reads as TGCGCCAGCACCCGACAGGGGTCCTACGAGCAGTACTTC. Supplemented by reference TRBV5-1 and TRBJ2-7, the full variable domain reads KAGVTQTPRYLIKTRGQQVTLSCSPISGHRSVSWYQQTPGQGLQFLFEYFSETQRNKGNFPGRFSGRQFSNSRSEMNVSTLELGDSALYLCASTRQGSYEQYFGPGTRLTVT.

The rearrangement joins TRBV28 to TRBJ1-4, with a possible D match to TRBD1 (5 bases). Germline assignment: CDR1 MDHEN and CDR2 SYDVKM. V was cut by 7 bases and J by 8 bases, with 11 bases left in between. This CDR3 is built from 12 residues. As DNA, the CDR3 is TGTGCCAGCAAAGGGGCAGGGGAAAAACTGTTTTTT. The encoded protein is CASKGAGEKLFF.

The genes are TRBV2 and TRBJ2-7; TRBD1 aligns across 7 bases. V trimming: 6 bases; J trimming: 1 base; junction bases outside the gene matches: 0. CDR1 and CDR2 from the germline V gene are SNHLY and FYNNEI. The CDR3 runs to 12 residues. The CDR3 loop is CASRGQSYEQYF. In DNA, the CDR3 is TGTGCCAGCAGGGGACAGTCCTACGAGCAGTACTTC.

This chain links TRBV24-1 with TRBJ2-5; the D gene is possibly TRBD2 (6 bases). Trimming pared 3 bases from V and 1 base from J, leaving 8 bases between. Germline V gene lookup returns CDR1 KGHDR and CDR2 SFDVKD. CDR3 length equals 14 residues. The CDR3: CATSDGLPQETQYF. DNA of the CDR3: TGTGCCACCAGTGATGGACTACCCCAAGAGACCCAGTACTTC.

The rearrangement uses TRBV19 and TRBJ1-5, with TRBD1 matching over 10 bases. Germline V gene sequence: CDR1 LNHDA, CDR2 SQIVND (reference sequence). V was clipped by 7 bases and J by 7 bases; unmatched bases: 7. The CDR3 spans 14 residues. This chain's CDR3 is CASTGTGESQPQHF. Written as DNA, the CDR3 is TGTGCCAGTACCGGGACAGGGGAATCCCAGCCCCAGCATTTT.

For the CDR3, the DNA is TGTGCCAGCAGCCTAAGACAGGGACCAAATGAAAAACTGTTTTTT. This encodes CASSLRQGPNEKLFF. The V call is TRBV7-8, the J call TRBJ1-4, with 7 bases fitting TRBD1. Germline CDR1 reads SGHVS; CDR2 reads FQNEAQ. The J segment lost 5 bases and the V segment lost 5 bases, leaving 8 bases of the junction unmatched. The length of the CDR3 is 15 residues.

This clone was counted a single time. The chain is built from TRBV4-2 and TRBJ1-2, with D uncertain. Germline lookup yields CDR1 LGHNA and CDR2 YNFKEQ. This CDR3 has 11 residues. V was shortened by 3 bases and J by 8 bases, with 7 bases between the two germline ends. The CDR3 is CASSQREGYTF. The CDR3 DNA reads as TGTGCCAGCAGCCAGCGTGAGGGCTACACCTTC.

The chain couples TRBV30 to TRBJ2-3; 9 positions agree with TRBD2. The CDR3 totals 15 residues. Germline V gives CDR1 GTSNPN, CDR2 SVGIG (reference sequence). The V segment lost 0 bases and the J segment 6 bases; nucleotides outside the gene matches: 7. The CDR3 protein is CAWSVLGGRADTQYF. In DNA form, the CDR3 reads TGTGCCTGGAGTGTACTGGGCGGGAGGGCCGATACGCAGTATTTT.

The chain uses TRBV3-1 (or the pseudogene TRBV3-2) and TRBJ1-1, with 8 bases fitting TRBD1. Germline V CDR1 and CDR2: LGHDT, YNNKEL (reference sequence). V lost 7 bases, J lost 4 bases, and 5 bases stayed unmatched. CDR3 length equals 13 residues. The CDR3 DNA follows: TGTGCCAGCACGGACAGGGTGAGCACTGAAGCTTTCTTT. The encoded protein is CASTDRVSTEAFF.

This rearrangement joins TRBV9 to TRBJ2-7, with 7 bases identical to TRBD2. CDR3 size: 16 residues. With V trimmed by 0 bases and J by 2 bases, 8 bases remained unmatched. In germline, CDR1 is SGDLS, CDR2 YYNGEE. DNA of the CDR3: TGTGCCAGCAGCGTAGAGGAGCGGGACGTCACCTACGAGCAGTACTTC. This encodes CASSVEERDVTYEQYF.

The gene calls are TRBV5-1 and TRBJ2-3, with D possibly matching TRBD2 (5 bases). The CDR3 consists of 15 residues. The V gene lost 2 bases and the J gene lost 4 bases, with 14 bases spanning the gap. CDR1 and CDR2 (germline): SGHRS, YFSETQ. The CDR3 spells CASSLAARRSDTQYF. In DNA, the CDR3 is TGCGCCAGCAGCTTAGCGGCCCGAAGGTCAGATACGCAGTATTTT. Drawing the rest from reference TRBV5-1 and TRBJ2-3, the complete variable domain is KAGVTQTPRYLIKTRGQQVTLSCSPISGHRSVSWYQQTPGQGLQFLFEYFSETQRNKGNFPGRFSGRQFSNSRSEMNVSTLELGDSALYLCASSLAARRSDTQYFGPGTRLTVL.

The genes are TRBV30 and TRBJ2-1; 9 bases align to TRBD1. The trim removed 3 bases at V and 8 bases at J, leaving 8 bases unmatched. CDR3 length: 14 residues. Germline values: CDR1 GTSNPN, CDR2 SVGIG (reference sequence). CDR3 protein: CAWRVLGQGYEQFF. For the CDR3, the DNA is TGTGCCTGGAGGGTTCTGGGACAGGGCTATGAGCAGTTCTTC.